A selection of T cell receptor beta chains follows, all from one sample in a study of blood T cell repertoires in COVID-19. Libraries were prepared by immunoSEQ multiplex PCR; TCRdb keeps only in-frame clonotypes and omits some of them. The sample has about 320,000 clones, 86% seen once. Input material: peripheral blood. The receptors derive from a woman aged 45-65 years with acute or convalescent COVID-19. The CDR3 runs from the conserved cysteine through the conserved F or W. The order of the fields is D gene, clone size, V gene, J gene, CDR3 DNA, CDR3 protein. D genes are given only for firm matches. Size values are once, few and many counts, or a class for expanded clones, and some rows have none.

TRBD1,once,TRBV5-4,TRBJ1-4,TGTGCCAGCAGCAGGGGACAGGGGGGAGGAGGTGAAAAACTGTTTTTT,CASSRGQGGGGEKLFF
.,once,TRBV19,TRBJ2-1,TGTGCCAGTAGTATTATGGGGAGCTCCTACAATGAGCAGTTCTTC,CASSIMGSSYNEQFF
.,.,TRBV5-1,TRBJ1-1,TGCGCCAGCAGCTTGCTGGCCACGGGCACTGAAGCTTTCTTT,CASSLLATGTEAFF
.,.,TRBV27,TRBJ2-7,TGTGCCAGCAGCCGGGGGAGGAACTACGAGCAGTACTTC,CASSRGRNYEQYF
TRBD2,.,TRBV30,TRBJ2-5,TGTGCCTGGAGTGTACTGAGGGGGACTAGCGGGAGTCCAAGGGAGACCCAGTACTTC,CAWSVLRGTSGSPRETQYF
.,.,TRBV28,TRBJ1-2,TGTGCCAGCAGAAGCGGACAGTCCTTCGGCTATGGCTACACCTTC,CASRSGQSFGYGYTF
TRBD2,.,TRBV15,TRBJ2-4,TGTGCCACCAGCAGAGATCCCTTTAGCGGGGCCATAGCCAAAAACATTCAGTACTTC,CATSRDPFSGAIAKNIQYF
TRBD1,.,TRBV18,TRBJ2-1,TGTGCCAGCTCACCACGGGGACAGGGAAATGAGCAGTTCTTC,CASSPRGQGNEQFF
.,once,TRBV30,TRBJ2-1,TGTGCCTGGGGGACCGACGGGTATTACAATGAGCAGTTCTTC,CAWGTDGYYNEQFF
TRBD2,.,TRBV7-9,TRBJ2-1,TGTGCCAGCTTCGGGAGGCCTTTCTACAATGAGCAGTTCTTC,CASFGRPFYNEQFF
TRBD2,few,TRBV30,TRBJ2-7,TGTGCCTGGAGTGTAAGCGGGAGTCCCTACGAGCAGTACTTC,CAWSVSGSPYEQYF
.,.,TRBV4-3,TRBJ2-1,TGCGCCAGCAGCCAAGATACGCCGAGCTCCTACAATGAGCAGTTCTTC,CASSQDTPSSYNEQFF
TRBD2,.,TRBV5-6,TRBJ2-7,TGTGCCAGCAGCTCGGGACTAGCGGAGAACGAGCAGTACTTC,CASSSGLAENEQYF
TRBD1,.,TRBV4-2,TRBJ2-7,TGTGCCAGCAGCCAAGAGTCCCCAGGACAGGGTTCCTCCTACGAGCAGTACTTC,CASSQESPGQGSSYEQYF
.,.,TRBV28,TRBJ2-7,TGTGCCAGCAGCCTAACAGGCTACTACGAGCAGTACTTC,CASSLTGYYEQYF
TRBD1,.,TRBV6-1,TRBJ2-7,TGTGCCAGCAGTGAAGCCGGGACAGGGGAATACGAGCAGTACTTC,CASSEAGTGEYEQYF
TRBD2,.,TRBV29-1,TRBJ2-7,TGCAGCGCAAGACTAGCGGGAGATCCCTACGAGCAGTACTTC,CSARLAGDPYEQYF
.,.,TRBV28,TRBJ2-7,TGTGCCAGCAGTTTCGGTCCTAACGAGCAGTACTTC,CASSFGPNEQYF